This T cell receptor (beta chain) was observed in a study of tissue T cells after allogeneic stem cell transplantation. Assay: immunoSEQ multiplex PCR; the TCRdb copy retains only in-frame clones and omits some. This repertoire shows 35,000 to 50,000 clones, approximately 92% found once; its top ten account for around 3.8%. Trimming took 5 bases from V and 5 from J; bases not matched to a gene: 5. The CDR3 consists of 13 residues. Germline CDR1 MNHEY, CDR2 SMNVEV (reference sequence). The sequence was collected from a woman aged 35 to 75 who later had graft-versus-host disease after an allogeneic stem cell transplant. The chain uses TRBV27 and TRBJ1-2, with TRBD1 identical over 7 bases. The sample here was blood, taken before transplantation. CDR3 bases: TGTGCCAGCAGTCGACAGGGAGAATATGGCTACACCTTC. Translating gives CASSRQGEYGYTF.